This TCR beta chain was profiled in a study of blood T cell repertoires in COVID-19. At the level of the study: COVID-19 samples, acute and convalescent, were from the United States, Italy and Spain. Nucleic acid was either cDNA or gDNA, and it came from T cells, B-cell-depleted T cells, or PBMCs.

Per the original methods: Reference gene primer amplification gave estimated nucleated cell counts. The table came from immunoSEQ multiplex PCR; TCRdb's copy has only in-frame clones and leaves some out. V and J calls and clone size are given by that table; D and trimming were obtained from the DNA. The table lists around 37,000 clones, 87% of them singletons, with about 1.9% in the top ten. V gave up 0 bases and J gave up 5 bases, with 13 bases separating them. The CDR3 is 15 residues long. Germline V gives CDR1 MNHEY, CDR2 SVGAGI. This clone showed up just once. The TCR comes from a man aged 50-60 years with active or convalescent COVID-19. The source material was peripheral blood. J is TRBJ2-5 and V is TRBV6-5; D gene uncertain. The CDR3 loop reads CASSYSTGVGETQYF. The CDR3 DNA sequence: TGTGCCAGCAGTTACTCGACCGGAGTCGGGGAGACCCAGTACTTC.